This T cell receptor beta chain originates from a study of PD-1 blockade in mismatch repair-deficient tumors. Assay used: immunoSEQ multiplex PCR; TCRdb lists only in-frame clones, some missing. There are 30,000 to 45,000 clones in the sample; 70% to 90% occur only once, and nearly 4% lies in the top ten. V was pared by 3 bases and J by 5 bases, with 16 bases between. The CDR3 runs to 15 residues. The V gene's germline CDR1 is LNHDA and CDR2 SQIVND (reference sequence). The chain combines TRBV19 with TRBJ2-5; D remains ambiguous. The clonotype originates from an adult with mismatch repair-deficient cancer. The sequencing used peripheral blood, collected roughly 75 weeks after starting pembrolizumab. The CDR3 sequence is CASSIGGRSWETQYF. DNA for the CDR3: TGTGCCAGTAGTATCGGTGGCAGGTCGTGGGAGACCCAGTACTTC.